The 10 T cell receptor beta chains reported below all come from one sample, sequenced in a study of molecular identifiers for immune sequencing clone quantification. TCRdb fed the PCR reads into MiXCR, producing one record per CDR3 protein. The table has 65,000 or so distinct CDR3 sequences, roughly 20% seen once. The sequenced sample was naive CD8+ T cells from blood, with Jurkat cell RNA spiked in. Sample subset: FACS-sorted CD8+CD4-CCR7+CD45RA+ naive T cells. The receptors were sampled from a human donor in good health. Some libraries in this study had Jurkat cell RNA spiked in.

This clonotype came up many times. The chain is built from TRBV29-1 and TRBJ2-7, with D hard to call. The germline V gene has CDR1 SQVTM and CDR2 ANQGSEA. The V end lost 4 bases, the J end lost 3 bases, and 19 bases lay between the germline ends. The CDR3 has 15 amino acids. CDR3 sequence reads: CSVALSTLGDYEQYF. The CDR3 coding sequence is TGCAGCGTTGCATTGAGTACTTTAGGAGACTACGAGCAGTACTTC.

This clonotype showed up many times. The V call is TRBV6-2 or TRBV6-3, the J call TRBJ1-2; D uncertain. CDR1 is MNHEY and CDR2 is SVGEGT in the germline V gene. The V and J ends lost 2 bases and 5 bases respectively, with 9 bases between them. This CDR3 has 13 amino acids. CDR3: CASSYGPEYGYTF. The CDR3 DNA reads TGTGCCAGCAGTTACGGGCCTGAATATGGCTACACCTTC.

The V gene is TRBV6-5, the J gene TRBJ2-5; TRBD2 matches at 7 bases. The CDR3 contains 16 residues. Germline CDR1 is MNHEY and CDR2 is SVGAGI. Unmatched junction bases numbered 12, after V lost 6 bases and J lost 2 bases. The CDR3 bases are TGTGCCAGCAGCCCCCGAACCGGGACTATTCAAGAGACCCAGTACTTC. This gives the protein CASSPRTGTIQETQYF.

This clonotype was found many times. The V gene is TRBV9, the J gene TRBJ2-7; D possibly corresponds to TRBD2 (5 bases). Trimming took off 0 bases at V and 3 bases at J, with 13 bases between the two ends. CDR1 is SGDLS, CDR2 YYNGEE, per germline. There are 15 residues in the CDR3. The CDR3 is CASSVAGTDYYEQYF. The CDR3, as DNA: TGTGCCAGCAGCGTAGCGGGTACTGACTACTACGAGCAGTACTTC.

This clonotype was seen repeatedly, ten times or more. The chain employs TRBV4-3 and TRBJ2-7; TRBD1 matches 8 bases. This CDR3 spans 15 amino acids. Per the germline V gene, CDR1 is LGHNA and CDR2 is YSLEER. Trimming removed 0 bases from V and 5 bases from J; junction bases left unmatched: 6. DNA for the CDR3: TGCGCCAGCAGCCAAGATGAGGACAGGGACCACGAGCAGTACTTC. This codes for CASSQDEDRDHEQYF.

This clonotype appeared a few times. CDR3 nucleotide sequence: TGCAGCGTTGGACTAAACAATGAGCAGTTCTTC. As protein: CSVGLNNEQFF. This sequence joins TRBV29-1 and TRBJ2-1, with D possibly being TRBD2 (5 bases). V was pared by 4 bases and J by 5 bases, with 6 bases between. The germline V gene encodes CDR1 SQVTM and CDR2 ANQGSEA. CDR3 length: 11 residues.

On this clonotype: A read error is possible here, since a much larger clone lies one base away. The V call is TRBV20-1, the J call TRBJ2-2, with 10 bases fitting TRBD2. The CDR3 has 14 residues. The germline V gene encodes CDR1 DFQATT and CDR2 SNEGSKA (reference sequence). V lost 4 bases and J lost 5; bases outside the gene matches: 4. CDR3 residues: CSATSGSCTGELFF. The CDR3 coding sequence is TGCAGTGCTACTAGCGGGAGCTGTACCGGGGAGCTGTTTTTT.

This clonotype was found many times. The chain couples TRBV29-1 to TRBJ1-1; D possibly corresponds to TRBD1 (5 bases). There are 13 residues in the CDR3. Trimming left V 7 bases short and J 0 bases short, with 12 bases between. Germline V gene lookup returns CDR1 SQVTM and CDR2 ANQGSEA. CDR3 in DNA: TGCAGCGGGGTGGGACGGTTGAACACTGAAGCTTTCTTT. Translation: CSGVGRLNTEAFF.

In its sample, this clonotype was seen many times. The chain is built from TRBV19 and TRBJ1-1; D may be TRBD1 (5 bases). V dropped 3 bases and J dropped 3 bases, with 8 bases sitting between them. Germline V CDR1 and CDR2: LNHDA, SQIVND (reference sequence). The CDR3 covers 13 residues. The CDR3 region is CASSIWGDTEAFF. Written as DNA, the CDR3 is TGTGCCAGTAGTATTTGGGGGGACACTGAAGCTTTCTTT.

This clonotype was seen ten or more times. The CDR3 region is CASSPPRNQETQYF. CDR3 coding DNA: TGTGCCAGCAGCCCCCCACGGAACCAAGAGACCCAGTACTTC. V is TRBV9 and J is TRBJ2-5; D is undetermined. Trimming removed 4 bases at V and 0 bases at J, with 10 bases between. This CDR3 has 14 residues. Germline CDR1 reads SGDLS; CDR2 reads YYNGEE.